This T cell receptor beta chain was observed in a study of T cell repertoires in cytomegalovirus infection. Looking at the study overall: Public signatures in TCR beta pointed to CMV infection and matching HLA type. Overall study results and limits: Cumulative public TCR beta family frequency identified CMV carriers with the relevant HLA. The response measured ex vivo was dominated by TCR beta clonotypes (HLA-C-restricted and CMV-specific).

At least ten counts were recorded for this clonotype. Its matching antigen is unknown. Deletions cut 6 bases from V and 4 bases from J, with 10 bases between. This CDR3 contains 13 residues. Germline assignment: CDR1 SNHLY and CDR2 FYNNEI. TCRdb used MiXCR to reprocess the reads, holding one entry per CDR3 protein. The sample has about 310,000 distinct CDR3 sequences; roughly 15% are singletons. Sequencing was performed on PBMCs. V is TRBV2 and J is TRBJ2-1; a weak D match, TRBD1 (6 bases). The clonotype originates from a human donor in good health (CMV status not recorded). Some clones in this sample may be carry-over from other donors' samples. The CDR3 loop is CASRRDRYNEQFF. DNA for the CDR3: TGTGCCAGCAGGCGAGACAGGTACAATGAGCAGTTCTTC.